This T cell receptor beta chain came from a study of CD8 T cells in ankylosing spondylitis. This clonotype was observed many times. TCRdb processed the 5' RACE reads anew with MiXCR; each CDR3 protein has one entry. Here the sample spans approximately 150,000 distinct CDR3 sequences, around 32% being singletons. Material for sequencing was synovial fluid, either unsorted or a sorted T cell fraction (not recorded which). The clonotype was recovered from a male donor with ankylosing spondylitis.

The CDR3 DNA sequence: TGCAGCGTGCCGCAGGGGGGACTGAACACTGAAGCTTTCTTT. Amino acids: CSVPQGGLNTEAFF. The chain carries TRBV29-1 and TRBJ1-1; 7 bases are shared with TRBD1. CDR1 and CDR2 from the germline V gene are SQVTM and ANQGSEA. The CDR3 is 14 residues long. V lost 6 bases, J lost 0 bases, and 7 bases stayed unmatched. Full variable domain (rest looked up from reference TRBV29-1 and TRBJ1-1): SAVISQKPSRDICQRGTSLTIQCQVDSQVTMMFWYRQQPGQSLTLIATANQGSEATYESGFVIDKFPISRPNLTFSTLTVSNMSPEDSSIYLCSVPQGGLNTEAFFGQGTRLTVV.